Each of the 9 T cell receptor beta chains below was sequenced from the same sample in a study of spatial heterogeneity in lung cancer. TCRdb reanalysed the 5' RACE reads using MiXCR and keeps one entry per CDR3 protein. This sample has 110,000 or so distinct CDR3 sequences; 10% to 14% occur once, and the top ten carry around 24%. The time point here: blood at routine non-recurrence follow-up after resection. The sequences come from PBMCs, collected at follow-up. Every receptor here comes from a female donor with early-stage non-small cell lung cancer.

V gene TRBV7-3 combines with J gene TRBJ2-3; D ambiguous. CDR3 size: 14 residues. Germline assignment: CDR1 SGHTA and CDR2 FQGTGA. V lost 3 bases and J lost 2, with 9 bases in between. CDR3 loop: CASSLFQNTDTQYF. The CDR3 DNA sequence: TGTGCCAGCAGCTTGTTCCAGAACACAGATACGCAGTATTTT.

CDR3 bases: TGCAGCGTTGATGGGACAGGGGGTCTCGGAACAGATACGCAGTATTTT. Translated, it gives CSVDGTGGLGTDTQYF. The chain carries TRBV29-1 and TRBJ2-3; 11 bases map to TRBD1. This CDR3 contains 16 residues. Trimming took 3 bases from V and 3 from J; bases not matched to a gene: 8. The germline V gene has CDR1 SQVTM and CDR2 ANQGSEA.

This clonotype turned up a few times. V is TRBV20-1 and J is TRBJ2-3, with D possibly being TRBD2 (6 bases). In germline, CDR1 is DFQATT, CDR2 SNEGSKA (reference sequence). The CDR3 has 14 residues. Trimming took 2 bases from V and 5 from J, leaving 14 bases between them. The DNA for the CDR3 is TGCAGTGCTAGATACCGGGAGTTTGAAGATACGCAGTATTTT. Amino acids: CSARYREFEDTQYF.

This clonotype was found a few times. V usage is TRBV29-1 and J usage is TRBJ2-7; D is unresolved. The CDR3 length is 12 residues. V lost 5 bases to trimming and J lost 1 base, with 9 bases between them. The germline V gene has CDR1 SQVTM and CDR2 ANQGSEA. CDR3 nucleotide sequence: TGCAGCGTTTGGGCACCTTCCTACGAGCAGTACTTC. This gives the protein CSVWAPSYEQYF.

This clonotype has at least ten counts. The chain carries TRBV2 and TRBJ2-3; D possibly corresponds to TRBD2 (6 bases). Germline-derived CDR1 and CDR2 are SNHLY and FYNNEI. The CDR3 extends over 13 amino acids. Trimming cost V 11 bases and J 1 base, with 13 bases left between them. CDR3 nucleotide sequence: TGTGCCGCCTCGGGACTCCGCACAGATACGCAGTATTTT. Amino acids: CAASGLRTDTQYF.

This clonotype has more than one count but fewer than ten. V is TRBV12-3 or TRBV12-4 and J is TRBJ2-7; 11 positions match TRBD1. This CDR3 contains 15 residues. V dropped 3 bases and J dropped 3; count of bases not matched to a gene: 4. This CDR3 reads CASSFRDRGFYEQYF. The CDR3 DNA is TGTGCCAGCAGTTTTCGGGACAGGGGGTTCTACGAGCAGTACTTC.

This clonotype appeared a few times. The chain employs TRBV19 and TRBJ1-5, with 7 bases that match TRBD1. Germline values: CDR1 LNHDA, CDR2 SQIVND (reference sequence). The CDR3 totals 17 residues. The V segment lost 4 bases and the J segment 2 bases; nucleotides outside the gene matches: 11. The CDR3 protein is CASSTRDRVIRNQPQHF. The DNA for the CDR3 is TGTGCCAGTAGTACCCGCGACAGGGTAATTCGCAATCAGCCCCAGCATTTT.

This clonotype was seen many times. V gene TRBV12-3 or TRBV12-4 combines with J gene TRBJ1-1; 7 bases are shared with TRBD1. The CDR3 runs to 14 residues. With 6 bases clipped from V and 0 bases from J, the junction kept 4 bases outside the gene matches. Here the CDR3 reads CASRLQGMNTEAFF. The CDR3, as DNA: TGTGCCAGCAGACTACAGGGGATGAACACTGAAGCTTTCTTT.

The chain joins TRBV24-1 to TRBJ2-4, with D possibly TRBD1 on 5 matching bases. Trimming took off 3 bases at V and 0 bases at J, with 5 bases between the two ends. CDR1 is KGHDR and CDR2 is SFDVKD in the germline V gene. CDR3 length equals 14 residues. The CDR3 nucleotides read TGTGCCACCAGTGATGGACAAGCCAAAAACATTCAGTACTTC. This codes for CATSDGQAKNIQYF.